This T cell receptor (beta chain) was identified during a study of type 1 and type 2 diabetes patients. About the study: Magnetic bead positive selection isolated CD4+ or CD8+ T cells from PBMCs. General study findings and limits: Between type 2 diabetes and control samples, V and J usage averaged about 0.97 correlation. Unmatched age and gender across groups might bias interpretation. In type 2 diabetes, highly-expanded CD4+ clones took a median 3.9% of reads.

The PCR template was genomic DNA. A primer set of 30 forward and 13 reverse primers amplified the CDR3. TCRdb re-analysed the multiplex PCR reads in MiXCR, keeping a single row per CDR3 protein. This sample has under 300,000 distinct CDR3 sequences; around 47% occur once, and the top ten carry roughly an eighth. To note about this clonotype: The antigen remains unidentified.

V dropped 4 bases and J dropped 3 bases, with 9 bases sitting between them. Germline loops: CDR1 MNHEY, CDR2 SVGAGI. The length of the CDR3 is 14 residues. This sequence joins TRBV6-5 and TRBJ2-2, with D perhaps matching TRBD2 (6 bases). The sequence was collected from a man aged 18 to 29 with type 2 diabetes. Sequenced: peripheral blood mononuclear cells (PBMCs). CDR3 bases: TGTGCCAGCAGTTCTAGCGCCTACACCGGGGAGCTGTTTTTT. Amino acid sequence: CASSSSAYTGELFF.